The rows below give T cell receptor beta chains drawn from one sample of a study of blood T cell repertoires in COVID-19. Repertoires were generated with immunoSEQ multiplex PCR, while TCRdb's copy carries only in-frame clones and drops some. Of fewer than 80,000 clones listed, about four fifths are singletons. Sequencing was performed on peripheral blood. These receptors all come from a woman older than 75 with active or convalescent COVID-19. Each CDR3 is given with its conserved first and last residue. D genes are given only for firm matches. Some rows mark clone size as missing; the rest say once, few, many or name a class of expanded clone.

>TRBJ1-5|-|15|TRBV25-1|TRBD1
CASSAGTARDQPQHF
TGTGCCAGCAGTGCCGGGACAGCAAGGGATCAGCCCCAGCATTTT
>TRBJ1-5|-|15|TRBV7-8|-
CASSPAARKNQPQHF
TGTGCCAGCAGCCCAGCAGCTCGTAAGAATCAGCCCCAGCATTTT
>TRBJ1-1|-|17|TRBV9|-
CASSVVGQGWTTSDAFF
TGTGCCAGCAGCGTAGTCGGCCAGGGCTGGACGACTTCTGACGCTTTCTTT
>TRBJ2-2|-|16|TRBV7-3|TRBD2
CASSFKLAGIFGELFF
TGTGCCAGCAGCTTTAAACTAGCGGGCATATTCGGGGAGCTGTTTTTT
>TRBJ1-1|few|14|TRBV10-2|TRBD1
CASRGQGANTEAFF
TGCGCCAGCAGAGGGCAGGGGGCGAACACTGAAGCTTTCTTT
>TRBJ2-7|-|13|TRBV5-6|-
CASSLGSSYEQYF
TGTGCCAGCAGCTTGGGGAGCTCCTACGAGCAGTACTTC
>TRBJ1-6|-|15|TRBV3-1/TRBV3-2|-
CASSQISSYNSPLHF
TGTGCCAGCAGCCAAATCAGCTCCTATAATTCACCCCTCCACTTT
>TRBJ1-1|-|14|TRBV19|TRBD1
CASRFGTGWTEAFF
TGTGCCAGTCGCTTCGGGACAGGGTGGACTGAAGCTTTCTTT
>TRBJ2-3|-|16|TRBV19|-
CATSAQGRSGTDTQYF
TGTGCCACCTCAGCTCAGGGTCGGTCGGGCACAGATACGCAGTATTTT
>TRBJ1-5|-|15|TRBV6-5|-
CASSYSSYSNQPQHF
TGTGCCAGCAGTTACTCGTCCTATAGCAATCAGCCCCAGCATTTT
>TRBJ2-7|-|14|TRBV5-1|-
CASSLGGVTYEQYF
TGCGCCAGCAGCTTAGGGGGGGTTACCTACGAGCAGTACTTC
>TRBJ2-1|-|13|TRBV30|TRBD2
CAWSIAGVGTQFF
TGTGCCTGGAGTATTGCGGGAGTTGGTACGCAGTTCTTC
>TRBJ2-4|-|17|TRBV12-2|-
CASRPVQDRGWLGIQYF
TGTGCAAGTCGCCCCGTGCAGGACAGGGGGTGGCTTGGCATTCAGTACTTC
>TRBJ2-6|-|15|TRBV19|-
CASSIQGAGANVLTF
TGTGCCAGTAGTATACAGGGCGCAGGGGCCAACGTCCTGACTTTC
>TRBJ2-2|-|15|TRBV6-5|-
CASSYLTPITGELFF
TGTGCCAGCAGTTACTTGACTCCTATAACCGGGGAGCTGTTTTTT
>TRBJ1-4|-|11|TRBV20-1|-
CSPGMGEKLFF
TGCAGCCCAGGGATGGGGGAAAAACTGTTTTTT
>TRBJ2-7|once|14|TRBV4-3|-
CASSQVGGKVEQYF
TGCGCCAGCAGCCAGGTGGGGGGTAAGGTCGAGCAGTACTTC
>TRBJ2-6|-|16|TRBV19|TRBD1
CASSRDSTFRANVLTF
TGTGCCAGTAGTCGGGACAGCACCTTCCGGGCCAACGTCCTGACTTTC
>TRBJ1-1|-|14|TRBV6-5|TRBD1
CASFRTGGNTEAFF
TGTGCCAGCTTCAGGACAGGGGGGAACACTGAAGCTTTCTTT
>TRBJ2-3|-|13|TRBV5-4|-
CASSPPGTDTQYF
TGTGCCAGCAGCCCGCCGGGGACAGATACGCAGTATTTT
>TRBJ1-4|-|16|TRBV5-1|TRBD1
CASSLVVGQGSEKLFF
TGCGCCAGCAGCTTGGTTGTGGGACAGGGCAGCGAAAAACTGTTTTTT
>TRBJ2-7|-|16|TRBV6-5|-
CASSLGASGRSYEQYF
TGTGCCAGCAGTTTGGGGGCTAGCGGTCGCTCCTACGAGCAGTACTTC
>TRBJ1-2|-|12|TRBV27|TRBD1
CASGGTAYGYTF
TGTGCCAGCGGAGGGACAGCTTATGGCTACACCTTC
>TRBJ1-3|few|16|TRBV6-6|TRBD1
CASSYGDRRSGDTIYF
TGTGCCAGCAGTTATGGGGACAGGAGGTCGGGGGACACCATATATTTT
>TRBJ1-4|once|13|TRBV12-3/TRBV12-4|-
CASSRARVGKLFF
TGTGCCAGCAGTCGAGCGAGGGTAGGAAAACTGTTTTTT
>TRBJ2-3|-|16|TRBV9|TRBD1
CASSPGTGDGTDTQYF
TGTGCCAGCAGCCCAGGGACAGGGGATGGCACAGATACGCAGTATTTT
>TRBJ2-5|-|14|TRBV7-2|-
CASSLAGGQETQYF
TGTGCCAGCAGCTTAGCGGGGGGCCAAGAGACCCAGTACTTC
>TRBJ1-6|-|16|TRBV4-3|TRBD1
CASSQDYRGDNSPLHF
TGCGCCAGCAGCCAAGATTACAGGGGTGATAATTCACCCCTCCACTTT
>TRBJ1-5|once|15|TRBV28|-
CASRPDKINNQPQHF
TGTGCCAGCAGACCCGACAAGATAAACAATCAGCCCCAGCATTTT
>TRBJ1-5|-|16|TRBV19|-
CASSNWGPIGNQPQHF
TGTGCCAGTAGTAATTGGGGGCCTATCGGGAATCAGCCCCAGCATTTT
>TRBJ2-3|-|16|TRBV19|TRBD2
CASSIGLAGPTDTQYF
TGTGCCAGTAGTATTGGGCTAGCGGGCCCCACAGATACGCAGTATTTT
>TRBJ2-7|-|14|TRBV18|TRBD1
CASSLSDRVHEQYF
TGTGCCAGCTCACTCTCGGACAGGGTCCACGAGCAGTACTTC
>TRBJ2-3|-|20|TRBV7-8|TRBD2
CASSLTPSGRALLSTDTQYF
TGTGCCAGCAGCTTAACGCCTAGCGGGAGGGCGCTTCTAAGCACAGATACGCAGTATTTT
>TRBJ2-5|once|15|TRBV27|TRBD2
CASSFQAGGRETQYF
TGTGCCAGCAGTTTTCAAGCGGGGGGGAGGGAGACCCAGTACTTC
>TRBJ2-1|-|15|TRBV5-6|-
CASSIQGIFYNEQFF
TGTGCCAGCAGCATCCAGGGGATATTCTATAATGAGCAGTTCTTC
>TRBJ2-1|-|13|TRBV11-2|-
CASSSGLANEQFF
TGTGCCAGCAGCTCGGGACTGGCCAATGAGCAGTTCTTC
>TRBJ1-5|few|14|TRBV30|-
CAWSSFSGNQPQHF
TGTGCCTGGAGTTCGTTTTCTGGCAATCAGCCCCAGCATTTT
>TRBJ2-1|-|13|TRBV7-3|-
CASSLTGNHEQFF
TGTGCCAGCAGTCTAACAGGGAACCATGAGCAGTTCTTC
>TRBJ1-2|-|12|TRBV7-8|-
CASSPRGYGYTF
TGTGCCAGCAGCCCCCGCGGGTATGGCTACACCTTC